This T cell receptor (beta chain) is from a study of blood T cell repertoires in COVID-19. Across the whole study: Spain, Italy and the United States supplied samples that represented acute and convalescent COVID-19. In each case, the material was cDNA or gDNA derived from T cells, B-cell-depleted T cells, or PBMCs.

Per the authors' pipeline: Quantification of nucleated cells was approximated via reference gene primer amplification. The data were produced by immunoSEQ multiplex PCR, yet TCRdb's version contains in-frame clones alone and is incomplete. V, J and clone size reflect that table, while D and trimming were determined from the DNA. Among roughly 150,000 clones listed, about 91% were seen once. The ends lost 4 bases at V and 4 bases at J; junction bases unmatched: 7. The CDR3 runs 16 residues. The V gene's germline CDR1 is SGHRS and CDR2 YFSETQ. V usage is TRBV5-1 and J usage is TRBJ2-6; 8 nucleotides match TRBD2. The sample was peripheral blood. The origin of this receptor is a human donor in a cohort sampled during active COVID-19. CDR3 in amino acids: CASSPRGGSGANVLTF. In DNA, the CDR3 is TGCGCCAGCAGCCCCCGGGGGGGGTCAGGGGCCAACGTCCTGACTTTC. The full variable domain, rest sourced from reference TRBV5-1 and TRBJ2-6, is KAGVTQTPRYLIKTRGQQVTLSCSPISGHRSVSWYQQTPGQGLQFLFEYFSETQRNKGNFPGRFSGRQFSNSRSEMNVSTLELGDSALYLCASSPRGGSGANVLTFGAGSRLTVL.